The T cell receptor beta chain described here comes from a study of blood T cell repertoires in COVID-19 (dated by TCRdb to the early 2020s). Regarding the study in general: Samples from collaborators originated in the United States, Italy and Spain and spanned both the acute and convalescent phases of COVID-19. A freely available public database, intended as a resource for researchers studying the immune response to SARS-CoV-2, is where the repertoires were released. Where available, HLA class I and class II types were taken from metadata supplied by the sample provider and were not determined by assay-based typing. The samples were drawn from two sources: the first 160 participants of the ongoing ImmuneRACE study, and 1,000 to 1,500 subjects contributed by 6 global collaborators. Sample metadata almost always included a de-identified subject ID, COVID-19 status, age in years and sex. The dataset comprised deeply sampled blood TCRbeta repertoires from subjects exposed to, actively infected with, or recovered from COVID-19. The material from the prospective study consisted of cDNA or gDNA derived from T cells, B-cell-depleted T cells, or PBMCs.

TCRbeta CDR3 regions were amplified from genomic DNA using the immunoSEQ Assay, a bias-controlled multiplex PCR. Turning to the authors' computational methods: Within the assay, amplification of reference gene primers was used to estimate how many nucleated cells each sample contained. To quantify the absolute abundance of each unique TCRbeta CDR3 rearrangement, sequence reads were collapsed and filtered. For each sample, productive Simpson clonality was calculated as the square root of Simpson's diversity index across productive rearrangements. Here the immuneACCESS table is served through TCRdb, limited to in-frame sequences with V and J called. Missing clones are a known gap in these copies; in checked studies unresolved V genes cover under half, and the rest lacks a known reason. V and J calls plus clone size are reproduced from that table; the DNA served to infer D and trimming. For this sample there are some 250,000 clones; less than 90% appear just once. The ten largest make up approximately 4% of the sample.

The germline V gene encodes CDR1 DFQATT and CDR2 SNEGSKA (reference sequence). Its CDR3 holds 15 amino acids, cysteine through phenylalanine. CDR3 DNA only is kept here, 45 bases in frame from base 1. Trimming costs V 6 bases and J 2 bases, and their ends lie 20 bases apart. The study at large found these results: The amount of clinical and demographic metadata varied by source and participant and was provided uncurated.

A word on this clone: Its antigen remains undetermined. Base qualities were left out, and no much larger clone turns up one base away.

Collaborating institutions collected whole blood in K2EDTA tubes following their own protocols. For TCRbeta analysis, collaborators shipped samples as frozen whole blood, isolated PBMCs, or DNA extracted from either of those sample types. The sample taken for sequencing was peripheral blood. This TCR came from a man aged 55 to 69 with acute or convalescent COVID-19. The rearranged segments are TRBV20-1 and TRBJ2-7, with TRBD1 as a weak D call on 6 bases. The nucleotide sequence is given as TGCAGTGCCAGTTCCCGACAGGTTTCAACCTACGAGCAGTACTTC. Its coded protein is CSASSRQVSTYEQYF.